Each of the 9 T cell receptor beta chains below was sequenced from the same sample in a study of T cells in Graves' hyperthyroidism and ophthalmopathy. Amplification targeted TCR beta CDR3 regions from RNA transcripts. With the HTBI primer set, the TCR CDR3 went through a first round of RT-PCR. Each CDR3 protein gets one entry after TCRdb re-called the multiplex PCR reads with MiXCR. The sample yields 360,000 or so distinct CDR3 sequences, about 19% seen once. Sequencing was performed on blood. All receptors come from a woman aged 18-30 years with Graves' hyperthyroidism.

In its sample, this clonotype was seen many times. The chain carries TRBV10-3 and TRBJ1-1; D gene uncertain. This CDR3 is built from 16 residues. Germline V CDR1 and CDR2: ENHRY, SYGVKD. The ends were cut back, 3 bases at V and 5 bases at J, with 19 bases in the middle. In DNA form, the CDR3 reads TGTGCCATCAGTGACAGTGAAGGACGTAGCAGGACTGAAGCTTTCTTT. Translated, it gives CAISDSEGRSRTEAFF.

This clonotype was counted at least ten times. V is TRBV24-1 and J is TRBJ2-7; unclear D gene. From germline, CDR1 is KGHDR and CDR2 SFDVKD. The CDR3 length is 13 residues. The germline V and J ends were trimmed by 2 bases and 3 bases, with 7 bases remaining between them. DNA of the CDR3: TGTGCCACCAGTGATTGGACGAACTACGAGCAGTACTTC. It codes for CATSDWTNYEQYF.

This clonotype was seen once. The chain is built from TRBV7-2 and TRBJ2-5; 7 bases are shared with TRBD2. Germline lookup yields CDR1 SGHTA and CDR2 FQGNSA. The CDR3 length is 13 residues. CDR3 sequence (DNA): TGTGCAGTGGCGGGGACGGGGGGAGAGACCCAGTACTTC. Translating it yields CAVAGTGGETQYF.

This clonotype has at least ten counts. The V gene is TRBV30, the J gene TRBJ2-5, with a weak D call TRBD2 (5 bases). Per germline, CDR1 GTSNPN and CDR2 SVGIG (reference sequence). The CDR3 has 14 amino acids. V shed 0 bases and J shed 10 bases, with 18 bases lying between them. The CDR3: CAWSVGAASRIQYF. DNA for the CDR3: TGTGCCTGGAGTGTAGGAGCGGCCTCGCGTATCCAGTACTTC.

This rearrangement joins TRBV5-1 to TRBJ1-5; D call uncertain. The CDR3 contains 12 residues. CDR1 is SGHRS and CDR2 is YFSETQ in the germline V gene. Deletions cut 8 bases from V and 4 bases from J, with 10 bases between. The CDR3: CARRRGNQPQHF. As DNA, the CDR3 is TGCGCCAGGAGAAGAGGGAATCAGCCCCAGCATTTT.

In its sample, this clonotype was seen many times. The J gene is TRBJ2-2, the V gene TRBV30; the match to TRBD1 covers 9 bases. Germline CDR1 GTSNPN, CDR2 SVGIG (reference sequence). The J segment lost 6 bases and the V segment lost 2 bases, leaving 4 bases of the junction unmatched. This CDR3 is built from 14 residues. The CDR3 here is CAWSRDREAGELFF. In nucleotides, the CDR3 is TGTGCCTGGAGTAGGGACAGGGAAGCCGGGGAGCTGTTTTTT.

This clonotype appeared many times. This chain links TRBV5-1 with TRBJ1-2, with D unresolved. V gave up 0 bases and J gave up 2 bases, with 14 bases separating them. The CDR3 spans 16 residues. Germline V gene lookup returns CDR1 SGHRS and CDR2 YFSETQ. Here the CDR3 DNA reads TGCGCCAGCAGCTTGGGAGGTGGAGGCCTGAACTATGGCTACACCTTC. This gives the protein CASSLGGGGLNYGYTF. Full variable domain (outside the CDR3, taken from reference TRBV5-1 and TRBJ1-2): KAGVTQTPRYLIKTRGQQVTLSCSPISGHRSVSWYQQTPGQGLQFLFEYFSETQRNKGNFPGRFSGRQFSNSRSEMNVSTLELGDSALYLCASSLGGGGLNYGYTFGSGTRLTVV.

This clonotype was counted at least ten times. The V and J genes are TRBV7-3 and TRBJ1-1; a weak D match, TRBD1 (6 bases). CDR3 length: 13 residues. The ends were cut back, 4 bases at V and 5 bases at J, with 11 bases in the middle. Per germline, CDR1 SGHTA and CDR2 FQGTGA. CDR3 amino acids: CASSSKGGTEAFF. The CDR3 nucleotides are TGTGCCAGCAGCTCTAAGGGGGGTACTGAAGCTTTCTTT.

The chain has TRBV5-1 and TRBJ1-2, with TRBD1 identical over 9 bases. This CDR3 spans 14 amino acids. J was trimmed by 6 bases and V by 4 bases; bases with no gene match: 7. Per the germline V gene, CDR1 is SGHRS and CDR2 is YFSETQ. This CDR3 is CASSLDRGDHGYTF. The CDR3 nucleotides are TGCGCCAGCAGCCTGGACAGGGGCGACCATGGCTACACCTTC.